Presented here are 24 T cell receptor beta chains from one specimen sequenced in a study of T cell repertoires in aging, cancer and after chemotherapy. TCR beta rearrangements were amplified from peripheral blood genomic DNA. A mixed TRB-A/B primer pool amplified rearranged TRB by multiplex touch-down PCR. TCRdb redid the calling of the multiplex PCR reads with MiXCR, one entry per CDR3 protein. The sample consists of about 9,400 distinct CDR3 sequences, 39% of them appearing once. Sequences were obtained from blood. The receptors come from a human donor in good health.

The CDR3 region is CASRGTGTPEQYF. In DNA form, the CDR3 reads TGTGCCAGTCGGGGGACAGGGACACCCGAGCAGTACTTC. This sequence joins TRBV19 and TRBJ2-7; 9 bases fit TRBD1. The CDR3 is 13 amino acids. Unmatched junction bases numbered 8, after V lost 8 bases and J lost 6 bases. Germline CDR1 is LNHDA and CDR2 is SQIVND (reference sequence). The full variable domain, completed using reference TRBV19 and TRBJ2-7, is DGGITQSPKYLFRKEGQNVTLSCEQNLNHDAMYWYRQDPGQGLRLIYYSQIVNDFQKGDIAEGYSVSREKKESFPLTVTSAQKNPTAFYLCASRGTGTPEQYFGPGTRLTVT.

This clonotype turned up a few times. The chain has TRBV29-1 and TRBJ1-2; D unclear. The germline V gene has CDR1 SQVTM and CDR2 ANQGSEA. V lost 7 bases, J lost 2 bases, and 17 bases lay in between. The CDR3 loop spans 14 amino acids. The CDR3 bases are TGCAGCGGCGGCCCAGTGGCGGAGAACTATGGCTACACCTTC. This sequence encodes CSGGPVAENYGYTF. Complete variable domain (other parts from reference TRBV29-1 and TRBJ1-2): SAVISQKPSRDICQRGTSLTIQCQVDSQVTMMFWYRQQPGQSLTLIATANQGSEATYESGFVIDKFPISRPNLTFSTLTVSNMSPEDSSIYLCSGGPVAENYGYTFGSGTRLTVV.

This clonotype is deemed medium-sized. This chain joins TRBV6-5 and TRBJ1-6; TRBD1 aligns across 7 bases. The germline gives CDR1 MNHEY, CDR2 SVGAGI. The CDR3 is 15 amino acids. V gave up 2 bases and J gave up 6 bases; unmatched junction bases: 4. The CDR3 is CASSYTGQSNSPLHF. The CDR3 nucleotides read TGTGCCAGCAGTTACACGGGACAGAGTAATTCACCCCTCCACTTT.

This chain uses TRBV13 with TRBJ2-4, with D possibly being TRBD1 or TRBD2 (5 bases each). The CDR3 length is 15 residues. Trimming left V 5 bases short and J 5 bases short, with 16 bases between. Germline V gene data show CDR1 as PRHDT and CDR2 as FYEKMQ (reference sequence). CDR3 amino acids: CASSLFVGTENIQYF. As DNA, the CDR3 is TGTGCCAGCAGCCTCTTCGTCGGGACGGAAAACATTCAGTACTTC.

This chain connects TRBV6-5 to TRBJ1-1, with D hard to call. Trimming shortened V by 4 bases and J by 3 bases, and 9 bases separated the two germline ends. Germline assignment: CDR1 MNHEY and CDR2 SVGAGI. The CDR3 consists of 13 residues. The DNA for the CDR3 is TGTGCCAGCAGTTCTGCAATTTACACTGAAGCTTTCTTT. This encodes CASSSAIYTEAFF.

The V call is TRBV5-5, the J call TRBJ1-1, with 7 bases aligning to TRBD1. Per the germline V gene, CDR1 is SGHKS and CDR2 is YYEKEE (reference sequence). CDR3 size: 14 residues. V lost 7 bases to trimming and J lost 0 bases; unmatched junction nucleotides: 6. CDR3 region: CASARQGLNTEAFF. For the CDR3, the DNA is TGTGCCAGCGCCCGACAGGGACTGAACACTGAAGCTTTCTTT.

The chain employs TRBV13 and TRBJ2-7, with 15 bases lining up with TRBD2. Germline V gene sequence: CDR1 PRHDT, CDR2 FYEKMQ (reference sequence). The CDR3 length is 16 residues. Trimming removed 5 bases from V and 7 bases from J; junction bases left unmatched: 9. CDR3 sequence: CASSPAGLAGGREQYF. CDR3 nucleotide sequence: TGTGCCAGCAGCCCTGCGGGACTAGCGGGGGGCCGGGAGCAGTACTTC.

The chain recombines TRBV6-5 with TRBJ2-3; tentative D call: TRBD2 (5 bases). Germline V gives CDR1 MNHEY, CDR2 SVGAGI. CDR3 length: 17 amino acids. Trimming removed 6 bases from V and 1 base from J, with 20 bases in between. The CDR3 region is CASRSGRGQGGTDTQYF. In DNA form, the CDR3 reads TGTGCCAGCAGGTCAGGACGAGGGCAAGGAGGCACAGATACGCAGTATTTT.

The chain is built from TRBV6-6 and TRBJ2-3, with 8 nucleotides matching TRBD1. The V segment lost 8 bases and the J segment 5 bases; nucleotides outside the gene matches: 9. Germline lookup yields CDR1 MNHNY and CDR2 SVGAGI (reference sequence). CDR3 length: 14 amino acids. CDR3 nucleotides: TGTGCCAGCCAACCGACAGGGGCCAGAGATACGCAGTATTTT. Protein: CASQPTGARDTQYF.

A note on this clonotype: Possible read error: a much larger clone is one base away. As the CDR3 is not closed by the conserved phenylalanine or tryptophan, this likely results from a read error. The J gene is TRBJ1-2, the V gene TRBV29-1, with D perhaps matching TRBD1 (6 bases). The V end lost 4 bases, the J end lost 8 bases, and 8 bases lay between the germline ends. The CDR3 consists of 10 residues. Germline V gene data show CDR1 as SQVTM and CDR2 as ANQGSEA. The CDR3 spells CSVGGQGYTL. CDR3 sequence (DNA): TGCAGCGTTGGAGGACAGGGCTACACCTTA.

This clonotype was picked up a small number of times. The rearrangement links TRBV12-3 or TRBV12-4 to TRBJ1-2, with D perhaps matching TRBD1 (5 bases). This CDR3 is 16 amino acids long. The V gene lost 5 bases and the J gene lost 2 bases, with 18 bases spanning the gap. CDR3 nucleotides: TGTGCCAGCAGTCACGACGGGCGAAGGGGAAACTATGGCTACACCTTC. Protein: CASSHDGRRGNYGYTF.

The rearrangement joins TRBV7-2 to TRBJ2-1; D might be TRBD1 (5 bases). The V end lost 6 bases, the J end lost 5 bases, and 17 bases lay between the germline ends. CDR3 size: 15 residues. The germline V gene encodes CDR1 SGHTA and CDR2 FQGNSA. As DNA, the CDR3 is TGTGCCAGCAGTTTCACCGGACAAACCAACAATGAGCAGTTCTTC. Its protein product is CASSFTGQTNNEQFF.

On this clonotype itself: At one boundary the junction diverges from the germline segment, which might be a read error. The chain has TRBV19 and TRBJ2-7; TRBD1 might be the D (6 bases). Germline lookup yields CDR1 LNHDA and CDR2 SQIVND (reference sequence). This CDR3 has 14 residues. The CDR3 sequence is CASSYGTLNYKQYF. CDR3 nucleotides: TGTGCCAGTAGTTACGGGACACTAAACTACAAGCAGTACTTC.

This clonotype was seen a few times. The CDR3 sequence: CASSHRQGYATDTQYF. The CDR3 DNA sequence: TGTGCCAGTAGCCATAGACAGGGATATGCCACAGATACGCAGTATTTT. The chain couples TRBV19 to TRBJ2-3; 7 nucleotides align to TRBD1. The length of the CDR3 is 16 residues. Looked up from germline, CDR1 is LNHDA and CDR2 is SQIVND (reference sequence). The J segment lost 2 bases and the V segment lost 6 bases, leaving 11 bases of the junction unmatched.

The chain is built from TRBV5-1 and TRBJ2-1; 7 bases agree with TRBD2. CDR3 length: 15 amino acids. The germline gives CDR1 SGHRS, CDR2 YFSETQ. Trimming took 0 bases from V and 8 from J; bases not matched to a gene: 8. The CDR3 is CASSLGAGRGDEQFF. The CDR3 DNA sequence: TGCGCCAGCAGCTTGGGAGCGGGACGGGGCGATGAGCAGTTCTTC.

The genes are TRBV12-3 or TRBV12-4 and TRBJ1-6, with D unclear. Trimming shortened V by 2 bases and J by 9 bases, and 11 bases separated the two germline ends. This CDR3 contains 14 residues. DNA of the CDR3: TGTGCCAGCAGTTTAAAAGGTCTCGGTTCACCCCTCCACTTT. The encoded protein is CASSLKGLGSPLHF.

This clonotype appeared a few times. V gene TRBV19 combines with J gene TRBJ1-3; 7 bases are shared with TRBD1. The CDR3 runs 15 residues. The V gene end was trimmed by 8 bases and the J gene end by 0 bases; junction bases not matched to a gene: 7. Germline-derived CDR1 and CDR2 are LNHDA and SQIVND (reference sequence). CDR3 sequence reads: CASCRDSRSGNTIYF. CDR3 nucleotide sequence: TGTGCCAGTTGCCGGGACAGCCGCTCTGGAAACACCATATATTTT. The full variable domain, rest sourced from reference TRBV19 and TRBJ1-3, is DGGITQSPKYLFRKEGQNVTLSCEQNLNHDAMYWYRQDPGQGLRLIYYSQIVNDFQKGDIAEGYSVSREKKESFPLTVTSAQKNPTAFYLCASCRDSRSGNTIYFGEGSWLTVV.

The chain has TRBV5-1 and TRBJ2-7; a possible D gene is TRBD2 (5 bases). CDR1 and CDR2 from the germline V gene are SGHRS and YFSETQ. V was pared by 3 bases and J by 2 bases, with 12 bases between. The CDR3 runs to 14 residues. DNA for the CDR3: TGCGCCAGCAGCTCGTATCAGCGGACCTACGAGCAGTACTTC. Translated, it gives CASSSYQRTYEQYF.

The chain combines TRBV19 with TRBJ1-5; D is uncertain. The germline CDR1 and CDR2 sequences are LNHDA and SQIVND (reference sequence). The CDR3 contains 17 residues. V lost 0 bases and J 0 bases, leaving 12 bases between the germline ends. For the CDR3, the DNA is TGTGCCAGTAGTATAGAGAAGGCAGGACTTAGCAATCAGCCCCAGCATTTT. This translates into CASSIEKAGLSNQPQHF.

The gene calls are TRBV18 and TRBJ1-4, with 12 positions matching TRBD1. Germline CDR1 KGHSH, CDR2 LQKENI. The CDR3 extends over 18 amino acids. V shed 3 bases and J 3 bases; nucleotides not matched to a gene: 8. The CDR3 protein is CASSPTGTGGAANEKLFF. Here the CDR3 DNA reads TGTGCCAGCTCACCGACCGGGACAGGGGGCGCAGCTAATGAAAAACTGTTTTTT.

This clonotype appeared a few times. This chain links TRBV6-6 with TRBJ1-1; no firm D call. Trimming removed 4 bases at V and 1 base at J, with 7 bases between. CDR3 length: 13 amino acids. Germline CDR1 reads MNHNY; CDR2 reads SVGAGI (reference sequence). The CDR3, as DNA: TGTGCCAGCAGTTCCCCCTGGAACACTGAAGCTTTCTTT. Its protein is CASSSPWNTEAFF.

In this sample, this clonotype turned up a few times. The chain carries TRBV13 and TRBJ2-1; D not certain. The CDR3 has 15 amino acids. V was clipped by 5 bases and J by 2 bases, with 13 bases between them. CDR1 is PRHDT, CDR2 FYEKMQ, per germline (reference sequence). The CDR3 region has the DNA TGTGCCAGCAGCCCCTTAGCAACGACCTACAATGAGCAGTTCTTC. Protein: CASSPLATTYNEQFF.

The V call is TRBV13, the J call TRBJ1-2; 7 nucleotides align to TRBD1. V shed 6 bases and J 4 bases; nucleotides not matched to a gene: 11. The CDR3 is made up of 15 amino acids. Germline lookup yields CDR1 PRHDT and CDR2 FYEKMQ (reference sequence). The CDR3 DNA sequence: TGTGCCAGCAGACCTACAGGGGAGGATTTCTATGGCTACACCTTC. This gives the protein CASRPTGEDFYGYTF.

The CDR3 DNA reads as TGTGCCATCAGTGGGACAGGTTACGAGCAGTACTTC. Translated: CAISGTGYEQYF. The V gene is TRBV10-3, the J gene TRBJ2-7, with 7 bases fitting TRBD1. The V and J ends lost 4 bases and 4 bases, in that order; junction bases with no gene match: 1. Looked up from germline, CDR1 is ENHRY and CDR2 is SYGVKD. This CDR3 spans 12 amino acids.